Below, one TCR beta chain is given with its context. The antigen remains unidentified. Profiling relied on immunoSEQ multiplex PCR, and the TCRdb table lists in-frame clones only, not all of them. The table lists 75,000 to 100,000 clones, about 93% of them singletons. This CDR3 region has 14 residues. From germline, CDR1 is MNHEY and CDR2 SVGAGI. Trimming cost V 2 bases and J 3 bases; bases outside gene matches: 2. The sample originates from a study of graft-versus-host responses after intestinal transplantation. The wider study: Each recipient received anti-thymocyte globulin induction, then tacrolimus and steroids for two to three years. Findings and caveats of the study: Within allografts, high graft-versus-host to host-versus-graft clonal ratios were seen among patients with graft-donor T cell macrochimerism. GvH clones turned up in recipient marrow; some had shown up first in ileum or blood.

The chain links TRBV6-5 to TRBJ1-2; 8 bases are shared with TRBD1. The sample was PBMCs, taken roughly 410 days after intestinal transplant. The sequence was obtained from a human patient who received an intestinal transplant, so some T cells may come from the graft donor. The CDR3 region has the DNA TGTGCCAGCAGTTACGGACAGGGAGACTATGGCTACACCTTC. It codes for CASSYGQGDYGYTF.